The rows below give T cell receptor beta chains drawn from one sample of a study of post-analysis software for immune sequencing data. TCRdb called the PCR reads again in MiXCR, with one record for every CDR3 protein. The table lists 700,000 to 800,000 distinct CDR3 sequences, roughly 29% of them singletons. The sample was blood. Every receptor here comes from a girl between 10 and 17 years old with multiple sclerosis. Each CDR3 is given with its conserved first and last residue. The order of the fields is J gene, V gene, clone size, D gene, CDR3 DNA, CDR3 protein. A D gene is named only where the DNA matches it firmly. The size field is filled for only some rows; it gives once, few, many or a size class.

TRBJ2-5 TRBV20-1 once . TGCAGTGCTAGAGGTAGGCCGGGTCGGAGGGAGACCCAGTACTTC CSARGRPGRRETQYF
TRBJ1-1 TRBV5-1 once . TGCGCCAGCAGCTTGGTAGGCGGGGGCCCGAACACTGAAGCTTTCTTT CASSLVGGGPNTEAFF
TRBJ2-1 TRBV2 few TRBD2 TGTGCCAGCAGTCTTCAAGGCAGCGGGAGTTACAATGAGCAGTTCTTC CASSLQGSGSYNEQFF
TRBJ2-7 TRBV6-1 few . TGTGCCAGCGCGATTAGCCCACACGAGCAGTACTTC CASAISPHEQYF
TRBJ2-3 TRBV6-2/TRBV6-3 . . TGTGCCAGCAGTTACGTACAGCTCGGGGATACGCAGTATTTT CASSYVQLGDTQYF
TRBJ2-5 TRBV5-1 . TRBD1 TGCGCCAGCAGCTTGTTACAGGGGGCGCGAGAGACCCAGTACTTC CASSLLQGARETQYF
TRBJ2-1 TRBV20-1 many . TGCAGTGCGGGGGGGCTCGACAATGAGCAGTTCTTC CSAGGLDNEQFF
TRBJ2-1 TRBV27 . TRBD2 TGTGCCAGCAGTTTAGGTAGCGGGGACAATTACGGGAATGAGCAGTTCTTC CASSLGSGDNYGNEQFF
TRBJ1-2 TRBV5-6 few . TGTGCCAGCAGCTTGTCCCGGGCCGGCGGCTACACCTTC CASSLSRAGGYTF
TRBJ1-2 TRBV12-5 . . TGTGCTAATGGTTTGGTACGGGCAGGGGATAACTATGGCTACACCTTC CANGLVRAGDNYGYTF
TRBJ2-5 TRBV12-3/TRBV12-4 . TRBD2 TGTGCCAGCAGTTTTAAGACTAGCGGGAGATTCCGCCAAGAGACCCAGTACTTC CASSFKTSGRFRQETQYF
TRBJ1-5 TRBV4-1 few . TGCGCCAGCAGCCTTGGACTTAGCAATCAGCCCCAGCATTTT CASSLGLSNQPQHF
TRBJ2-1 TRBV24-1 . . TGTGCCACCAGTGATTCAAATACCGGGACCATGGGCTACAATGAGCAGTTCTTC CATSDSNTGTMGYNEQFF
TRBJ2-3 TRBV7-2 many . TGTGCCAGCAGCTGGTTCACAGATACGCAGTATTTT CASSWFTDTQYF
TRBJ2-2 TRBV5-1 . . TGCGCCAGCCTCCCAGGGAGGGGGTACACCGGGGAGCTGTTTTTT CASLPGRGYTGELFF
TRBJ2-3 TRBV20-1 few . TGCAGTGCTAGAGTCCGGTACACAGATACGCAGTATTTT CSARVRYTDTQYF
TRBJ2-7 TRBV12-3/TRBV12-4 once TRBD2 TGTGCCAGCAGCTCCGCTCAGGGCGGGGGATTACCTACCTACGAGCAGTACTTC CASSSAQGGGLPTYEQYF
TRBJ2-7 TRBV7-2 few . TGTGCCAGCAGCATGGCCCGGGGCTACGAGCAGTACTTC CASSMARGYEQYF
TRBJ2-7 TRBV7-2 . . TGTGCCAGCAGCAGGACAAAGGGCAAGCACGATGAGCAGTACTTC CASSRTKGKHDEQYF
TRBJ2-1 TRBV2 . . TGTGCCAGCAGGCCCCCGGACGGCTCCGGTCCGGACAATGAGCAGTTCTTC CASRPPDGSGPDNEQFF
TRBJ2-3 TRBV4-1 few . TGCGCCAGCAGCCAAGAAGGGGACGGTTTAGTGGATACGCAGTATTTT CASSQEGDGLVDTQYF
TRBJ2-3 TRBV20-1 . . TGCAGTGCTATACGGGGTAGCACAGATACGCAGTATTTT CSAIRGSTDTQYF
TRBJ2-1 TRBV6-2/TRBV6-3 . . TGTGCCAGCCTCGACCCTAGGCCCTACAATGAGCAGTTCTTC CASLDPRPYNEQFF
TRBJ1-2 TRBV5-1 . TRBD1 TGCGCCAGCAGCTTGGTAGGCTCCGGGACAGTTTTTGGCTACACCTTC CASSLVGSGTVFGYTF
TRBJ1-6 TRBV12-3/TRBV12-4 . . TGTGCCAGCAGTTCGGACTGGTCTGCACCCCTCCACTTT CASSSDWSAPLHF
TRBJ2-5 TRBV5-1 . TRBD1 TGCGCCAGCAGCCAGGGACAGGCCCAAGAGACCCAGTACTTC CASSQGQAQETQYF
TRBJ2-3 TRBV5-1 . . TGCGCCAGCAGCTTGGTTGGGGGGCAAACAGATACGCAGTATTTT CASSLVGGQTDTQYF
TRBJ2-7 TRBV7-8 few . TGTGCCAGCAGCTTGATAGGACTCGGGGATGAGCAGTACTTC CASSLIGLGDEQYF
TRBJ1-4 TRBV29-1 few . TGCAGCGCCCTAGAGGGGAAACTGTTTTTT CSALEGKLFF
TRBJ2-3 TRBV7-2 few . TGTGCCAGCAGCCCCGCGGGTCTGCGGAGGCCCCATACGCAGTATTTT CASSPAGLRRPHTQYF
TRBJ2-1 TRBV4-1 few . TGCGCCAGCAGCCAAGATAAAGGGCGCTCCTACAATGAGCAGTTCTTC CASSQDKGRSYNEQFF
TRBJ1-1 TRBV5-6 . . TGTGCCAGCAGCGCAGTGGGGCCTAACACTGAAGCTTTCTTT CASSAVGPNTEAFF
TRBJ2-3 TRBV12-5 . TRBD1 TGTGCTAGTGGGTCAGGGGGATCTACGCAGTATTTT CASGSGGSTQYF
TRBJ2-1 TRBV28 few . TGTGCCAGCAAAAGAACCTACAATGAGCAGTTCTTC CASKRTYNEQFF
TRBJ2-1 TRBV5-1 few TRBD2 TGCGCCAGCAGCTTGGGTGTCGGGCAGGCTAGCGGGAGATACTACAATGAGCAGTTCTTC CASSLGVGQASGRYYNEQFF
TRBJ2-1 TRBV28 . . TGTGCCAGCAGTTTCCACCGGATCGGGGGGCCTAGCGGTGAGCAGTTCTTC CASSFHRIGGPSGEQFF
TRBJ2-7 TRBV4-3 many . TGCGCCAGCAGCCAAGCTCGCGGACCCTACTACGAGCAGTACTTC CASSQARGPYYEQYF
TRBJ2-3 TRBV15 few . TGTGCCACCAGCAGGGTTCCGGGGGCAACAGATACGCAGTATTTT CATSRVPGATDTQYF
TRBJ2-5 TRBV20-1 . TRBD2 TGCAGTGCTAGTCTAGCGGGAGAGTGGGGGGAGCAGTACTTC CSASLAGEWGEQYF
TRBJ2-1 TRBV5-1 . . TGCGCCAGCAAGACCGGGGGCGCGAGGGAGTTCTTC CASKTGGAREFF
TRBJ1-2 TRBV29-1 few TRBD1 TGCAGCGTTGGGACAGGGGACAACTATGGCTACACCTTC CSVGTGDNYGYTF
TRBJ2-7 TRBV6-1 few . TGTGCCAGCAGAGAGTCAGGGGCCTACGAGCAGTACTTC CASRESGAYEQYF
TRBJ1-2 TRBV20-1 . . TGCAGTGCTAGTCAGGGCGGTAGCTATGGCTACACCTTC CSASQGGSYGYTF
TRBJ2-7 TRBV29-1 once . TGCAGCGCGCGTGGAGGGTTTGGTACGGGAATCTACAATGAGCAGTACTTC CSARGGFGTGIYNEQYF
TRBJ1-5 TRBV12-3/TRBV12-4 . . TGTGCCAGCAGTTTAAATGAGGAACAGCCCCAGCATTTT CASSLNEEQPQHF
TRBJ2-5 TRBV10-2 few TRBD1 TGCGCCAGCAGGGGGGACAGGGGGGGTCTGGAGACCCAGTACTTC CASRGDRGGLETQYF
TRBJ2-6 TRBV11-1 . . TGTGCCAGCAGCCTTACAGGTCCCTCGGGTGGGGCCAACGTCCTGACTTTC CASSLTGPSGGANVLTF
TRBJ2-3 TRBV5-1 . . TGCGCCAGCAGAGGACTACAGGGGAATGCCCATACGCAGTATTTT CASRGLQGNAHTQYF
TRBJ1-6 TRBV10-3 few . TGTGCCATCAGTGAGAATAGTTCACCCCTCCACTTT CAISENSSPLHF
TRBJ1-2 TRBV20-1 few . TGCAGTGCGCCCTCCAGGAGGCTCGACTATGGCTACACCTTC CSAPSRRLDYGYTF
TRBJ2-5 TRBV29-1 many . TGCAGCGCGGGGTCTAGCCGGGAGACCCAGTACTTC CSAGSSRETQYF
TRBJ2-6 TRBV3-1 . . TGTGCCAGCAGCCCCACAGGGAGTTTTGCTGGGGCCAACGTCCTGACTTTC CASSPTGSFAGANVLTF
TRBJ2-1 TRBV24-1 . . TGTGCCACCAGTGATTTGGCAGCGAGCCCCTACAATGAGCAGTTCTTC CATSDLAASPYNEQFF
TRBJ2-3 TRBV29-1 . . TGCAGCGCGAAGGACAGCCACACAGATACGCAGTATTTT CSAKDSHTDTQYF
TRBJ1-5 TRBV5-6 many TRBD1 TGTGCCAGCAGTTCCGCAGGGGGGGTCAATCAGCCCCAGCATTTT CASSSAGGVNQPQHF